This record looks at one T cell receptor (beta chain) sequence and its context. The antigen it recognizes is unknown. Base qualities are not recorded, but no much larger clone differs from it by a single base. These data come from a study of T cell responses to AZD1222 COVID-19 vaccine (dated by TCRdb to the early 2020s). Background for the entire study: TCR sequencing was performed for 230 to 250 trial participants, of whom around 200 were given two doses of AZD1222 and 26 were given two doses of MenACWY control vaccine. Trial participants were enrolled into age subgroups of 18-55, 56-69 and 70-plus years, which contained about 150, 28 and 57 TCR-sequenced participants, respectively. Points the paper makes about the study in general: After two AZD1222 doses, spike-specific TCR breadth and depth were significantly higher than at day 0 and than in MenACWY recipients. CD4 TCRs associated with the vaccine covered the entire spike protein, and the dominant responses were in regions 160-218 and 743-854. Reportedly, almost half of the unique spike-specific TCRs recognized epitopes lying outside the regions that are mutated in the B.1.351 and B.1.1.7 variants. No day 14 peak-response samples were available, so repertoires were characterized only after the peak T cell response. Conclusions about previously exposed vaccinees are limited, since just 5 or 6 AZD1222 recipients were seropositive for SARS-CoV-2 at baseline. Most participants were white British and females outnumbered males, and the authors suggested that clonal diversity may have been underestimated. The 56-69-year group was small, and its depth increase did not reach significance, likely because of low power.

The CDR3 regions of human TCRbeta chains were analyzed by immunosequencing. On the study's bioinformatics: TCRs in the repertoires were compared against a reference library of SARS-CoV-2-specific TCRs that had been generated with the MIRA antigen-specificity platform. Breadth was defined as the fraction of unique TCRs that were SARS-CoV-2-associated. Depth was defined as the fraction of total T cells that were SARS-CoV-2-associated. Using the MIRA data, each spike-specific TCR was assigned both to the spike region to which the TCR was reactive and to a CD4 or CD8 class. Log10-transformed breadth and depth values were compared by one-way ANOVA with Sidak's multiple comparisons tests. TCRdb carries this immuneACCESS record with in-frame sequences only. Its versions omit some clonotypes, under half of them owing to an unresolved V gene in the studies checked, with the rest unexplained. Clone size and V and J calls were adopted from that table, with D and trimming inferred from the DNA. This sample holds 150,000 or so clones; about 92% were observed only once. The top ten clones comprise approximately 5.9% of the sample.

This sample's time point label indicates: about 28 days (+/-7) after the second vaccine dose. AZD1222 recipients given second doses at about 4 weeks or at about 12 weeks were pooled, since spike-specific TCR depth and breadth were not found to differ between the two schedules. Vaccinee samples were obtained from the UK trials COV001 and COV002, which included a single-blind randomized controlled phase 2/3 trial of AZD1222 (ChAdOx1 nCoV-19) in healthy adults. For TCRbeta chain sequencing, PBMC samples from trial participants were taken at day 0 and at day 28 after the second dose. This sample comprised peripheral blood, obtained 28 days after the second AZD1222 dose. This sequence originates from an adult who received the AZD1222 COVID-19 vaccine.

The CDR3 amino acid sequence is: CASSPRTSWDEQFF. The DNA is TGTGCCAGCAGCCCCCGGACTAGTTGGGATGAGCAGTTCTTC. The chain employs TRBV21-1 and TRBJ2-1; no check of the table's D call, TRBD2, against the DNA was made. TRBV21-1 is classified as a pseudogene. The CDR3, from cysteine to phenylalanine, totals 14 residues. CDR3 DNA only is kept here, 42 bases in frame from base 1.